These 9 T cell receptor beta chains originate from one sample sequenced in a study of T cell responses to AZD1222 COVID-19 vaccine. Assay: immunoSEQ multiplex PCR; the TCRdb copy retains only in-frame clones and omits some. The profile shows more than 250,000 clones, just over 90% of them singletons. The material was peripheral blood, obtained on day 0 of AZD1222 vaccination. Every receptor here comes from an adult in good health.

The CDR3: CASSPQMQSYEQYF. CDR3 sequence (DNA): TGTGCCAGCAGCCCGCAAATGCAATCCTACGAGCAGTACTTC. J is TRBJ2-7 and V is TRBV5-6; D gene ambiguous. The V gene lost 4 bases and the J gene lost 1 base, with 12 bases spanning the gap. The CDR3 spans 14 residues. Germline CDR1 is SGHDT and CDR2 is YYEEEE.

The V gene is TRBV9, the J gene TRBJ2-3; D is perhaps TRBD2 (5 bases). This CDR3 comprises 13 residues. The V gene lost 0 bases and the J gene lost 5 bases, with 7 bases spanning the gap. The germline V gene encodes CDR1 SGDLS and CDR2 YYNGEE. This chain's CDR3 is CASSVGGGDTQYF. CDR3 sequence (DNA): TGTGCCAGCAGCGTAGGTGGAGGAGATACGCAGTATTTT.

V is TRBV7-2 and J is TRBJ1-1; 9 nucleotides align to TRBD1. The CDR3 contains 16 residues. From germline, CDR1 is SGHTA and CDR2 FQGNSA. Trimming cost V 7 bases and J 4 bases; bases outside gene matches: 13. The chain's CDR3 is CASTVGQGTWTTEAFF. CDR3 DNA: TGTGCCAGCACCGTGGGACAGGGTACATGGACCACTGAAGCTTTCTTT.

This chain connects TRBV7-3 to TRBJ2-7, with 12 positions matching TRBD1. J gave up 5 bases and V 1 base, and 3 bases lay outside the gene matches. This CDR3 is built from 15 residues. CDR1 and CDR2 (germline): SGHTA, FQGTGA. The DNA for the CDR3 is TGTGCCAGCAGCTTAAAAGGGACAGGGGGCAACGAGCAGTACTTC. Translating it yields CASSLKGTGGNEQYF.

This chain connects TRBV3-1 (or the pseudogene TRBV3-2) to TRBJ1-2; D unresolved. Germline V gene sequence: CDR1 LGHDT, CDR2 YNNKEL (reference sequence). The CDR3 has 13 amino acids. The V end was cut by 4 bases, the J end by 5 bases, with 11 bases between. The CDR3 sequence is CASSPSPDYGYTF. CDR3 in DNA: TGTGCCAGCAGCCCTAGCCCCGATTATGGCTACACCTTC.

The chain uses TRBV11-3 and TRBJ2-5; the match to TRBD2 covers 9 bases. The CDR3 extends over 13 amino acids. Germline V gene sequence: CDR1 SGHNT, CDR2 YENEEA. J was trimmed by 5 bases and V by 5 bases; bases with no gene match: 3. CDR3 sequence (DNA): TGTGCCAGCAGCCGTAGCGGGAGTGAGACCCAGTACTTC. Translating gives CASSRSGSETQYF.

In this sample, this clone turned up a few times. The chain joins TRBV2 to TRBJ1-2; 9 bases map to TRBD1. V shed 8 bases, J shed 2 bases, and the junction held 3 bases outside the gene matches. Looked up from germline, CDR1 is SNHLY and CDR2 is FYNNEI. This CDR3 has 13 residues. The CDR3 DNA sequence: TGTGCCAGCGCCGGACAGGGGAACTATGGCTACACCTTC. Its translation is CASAGQGNYGYTF.

CDR3 sequence: CASSDGSGDANTGELFF. The CDR3 DNA reads TGTGCCAGCTCTGACGGGTCGGGGGACGCGAACACCGGGGAGCTGTTTTTT. This chain joins TRBV6-4 and TRBJ2-2; a weak D match, TRBD2 (6 bases). Trimming shortened V by 8 bases and J by 0 bases, and 19 bases separated the two germline ends. The CDR3 has 17 amino acids. CDR1 and CDR2 from the germline V gene are MRHNA and SNTAGT.

The chain has TRBV11-2 and TRBJ2-5; weak D call: TRBD1 (6 bases). The CDR3 length is 14 residues. Germline V CDR1 and CDR2: SGHAT, FQNNGV. V lost 3 bases and J lost 3, with 11 bases in between. The CDR3 is CASSFGQSKETQYF. CDR3 nucleotide sequence: TGTGCCAGCAGCTTTGGACAGAGCAAAGAGACCCAGTACTTC.